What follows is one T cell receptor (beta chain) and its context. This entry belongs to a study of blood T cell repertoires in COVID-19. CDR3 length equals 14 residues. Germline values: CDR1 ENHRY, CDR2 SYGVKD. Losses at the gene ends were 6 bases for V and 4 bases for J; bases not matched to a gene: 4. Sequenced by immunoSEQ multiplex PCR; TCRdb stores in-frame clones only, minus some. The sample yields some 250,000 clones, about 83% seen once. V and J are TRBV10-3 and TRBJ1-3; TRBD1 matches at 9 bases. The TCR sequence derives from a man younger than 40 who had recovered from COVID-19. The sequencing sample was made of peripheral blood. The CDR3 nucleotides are TGTGCCATCAGACCCGGGACAGGGGGAAACACCATATATTTT. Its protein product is CAIRPGTGGNTIYF.